A selection of T cell receptor beta chains follows, all from one sample in a study of blood T cells in healthy people across ages. TCRdb used MiXCR to reprocess the 5' RACE reads, holding one entry per CDR3 protein. The sample comprises more than 1,400,000 distinct CDR3 sequences, 42% of which are singletons, and roughly 8.2% rests with the top ten. The sequencing input was blood. The receptor source for this set is a young woman in good health. The CDR3 runs from the conserved cysteine through the conserved F or W. The order of the fields is clone size, J gene, D gene, V gene, CDR3 length, CDR3 DNA, CDR3 protein. D genes are given only for firm matches. The size field is filled for only some rows; it gives once, few, many or a size class.

clone size: many; J gene: TRBJ2-1; D gene: .; V gene: TRBV5-1; CDR3 length: 15; CDR3 DNA: TGCGCCAGCAGCTTGGGGGGGGTCTCCTACAATGAGCAGTTCTTC; CDR3 protein: CASSLGGVSYNEQFF
clone size: .; J gene: TRBJ2-1; D gene: .; V gene: TRBV10-3; CDR3 length: 12; CDR3 DNA: TGTGCCATCAGTGGGGGGAGCGATGAGCAGTTCTTC; CDR3 protein: CAISGGSDEQFF
clone size: .; J gene: TRBJ2-1; D gene: .; V gene: TRBV5-1; CDR3 length: 18; CDR3 DNA: TGCGCCAGCAGCTTTTTGCCCAGCGGGCGTTCGTCCTACAATGAGCAGTTCTTC; CDR3 protein: CASSFLPSGRSSYNEQFF
clone size: .; J gene: TRBJ1-1; D gene: .; V gene: TRBV6-1; CDR3 length: 20; CDR3 DNA: TGTGCCAGCAGTGAACGGGGAGCGGCGGGCCGCAGGGAGAGGCACACTGAAGCTTTCTTT; CDR3 protein: CASSERGAAGRRERHTEAFF
clone size: .; J gene: TRBJ2-1; D gene: TRBD2; V gene: TRBV2; CDR3 length: 16; CDR3 DNA: TGTGCCAGCAGTGAACTGGCGGGGGGTTCCTACAATGAGCAGTTCTTC; CDR3 protein: CASSELAGGSYNEQFF
clone size: few; J gene: TRBJ2-3; D gene: .; V gene: TRBV24-1; CDR3 length: 13; CDR3 DNA: TGTGCCACCGGGGACCTTGGCACAGATACGCAGTATTTT; CDR3 protein: CATGDLGTDTQYF
clone size: .; J gene: TRBJ1-1; D gene: TRBD1; V gene: TRBV6-5; CDR3 length: 15; CDR3 DNA: TGTGCCAGCAGTTACCAAGGACAGGTGAACACTGAAGCTTTCTTT; CDR3 protein: CASSYQGQVNTEAFF
clone size: few; J gene: TRBJ2-3; D gene: TRBD2; V gene: TRBV9; CDR3 length: 15; CDR3 DNA: TGTGCCAGCAGCGCCTGGGTGGGGGGGACCGATACGCAGTATTTT; CDR3 protein: CASSAWVGGTDTQYF
clone size: once; J gene: TRBJ2-3; D gene: TRBD2; V gene: TRBV20-1; CDR3 length: 17; CDR3 DNA: TGCAGTGCTAGAGTGTCTAGCGGGAGAATCGGCACAGATACGCAGTATTTT; CDR3 protein: CSARVSSGRIGTDTQYF
clone size: .; J gene: TRBJ1-1; D gene: .; V gene: TRBV4-1; CDR3 length: 13; CDR3 DNA: TGCGCCAGCAGCCATTCAGGGTCCCCTGAAGCTTTCTTT; CDR3 protein: CASSHSGSPEAFF
clone size: .; J gene: TRBJ1-5; D gene: .; V gene: TRBV6-1; CDR3 length: 17; CDR3 DNA: TGTGCCAGCAGTGAAGAGGCCCTTGGGACTGTTGTTCAGCCCCAGCATTTT; CDR3 protein: CASSEEALGTVVQPQHF
clone size: .; J gene: TRBJ2-1; D gene: TRBD1; V gene: TRBV5-1; CDR3 length: 14; CDR3 DNA: TGCGCCAGCAGCTTAGGGGACAGTCTCAAGGAGCAGTTCTTC; CDR3 protein: CASSLGDSLKEQFF
clone size: once; J gene: TRBJ1-5; D gene: .; V gene: TRBV10-2; CDR3 length: 17; CDR3 DNA: TGCGCCAGCAGTGAATCATTCGGGCCAGGAGCGATAAGGCCCCAGCATTTT; CDR3 protein: CASSESFGPGAIRPQHF
clone size: .; J gene: TRBJ1-5; D gene: .; V gene: TRBV10-3; CDR3 length: 14; CDR3 DNA: TGTGCCATCAGTGACCAGGTGAGCAATCAGCCCCAGCATTTT; CDR3 protein: CAISDQVSNQPQHF
clone size: few; J gene: TRBJ2-7; D gene: .; V gene: TRBV10-3; CDR3 length: 17; CDR3 DNA: TGTGCCATCAGTGAACCCGGGGGGCAGGAGTGGTACTACGAGCAGTACTTC; CDR3 protein: CAISEPGGQEWYYEQYF
clone size: few; J gene: TRBJ2-2; D gene: .; V gene: TRBV27; CDR3 length: 15; CDR3 DNA: TGTGCCAGCAGTTTTAGGCAGTCGAACACCGGGGAGTTGTTTTTT; CDR3 protein: CASSFRQSNTGELFF
clone size: few; J gene: TRBJ2-1; D gene: TRBD2; V gene: TRBV3-1; CDR3 length: 14; CDR3 DNA: TGTGCCAGCAGCCAAGGGACTAGCGGGGTTGAGCAGTTCTTC; CDR3 protein: CASSQGTSGVEQFF
clone size: few; J gene: TRBJ2-4; D gene: TRBD1; V gene: TRBV7-9; CDR3 length: 15; CDR3 DNA: TGTGCCAGCAGCGACTACAGGGGATACGAAAACATTCAGTACTTC; CDR3 protein: CASSDYRGYENIQYF
clone size: .; J gene: TRBJ2-5; D gene: .; V gene: TRBV7-2; CDR3 length: 13; CDR3 DNA: TGTGCCAGCAGCCCCCCGATCGGGGAAACCCAGTACTTC; CDR3 protein: CASSPPIGETQYF
clone size: .; J gene: TRBJ2-2; D gene: .; V gene: TRBV7-2; CDR3 length: 11; CDR3 DNA: TGTGCCACCATAGTCTCCGGGGAGCTGTTTTTT; CDR3 protein: CATIVSGELFF
clone size: few; J gene: TRBJ2-7; D gene: .; V gene: TRBV4-1; CDR3 length: 18; CDR3 DNA: TGCGCCAGCAGCCAAATCGGGACATGGGGGGACCTGTCCTACGAGCAGTACTTC; CDR3 protein: CASSQIGTWGDLSYEQYF
clone size: many; J gene: TRBJ2-1; D gene: .; V gene: TRBV20-1; CDR3 length: 15; CDR3 DNA: TGCAGTGCTAGACCGCACGACAGAGCGTTAGATGAGCAGTTCTTC; CDR3 protein: CSARPHDRALDEQFF
clone size: few; J gene: TRBJ1-6; D gene: TRBD1; V gene: TRBV7-3; CDR3 length: 15; CDR3 DNA: TGTGCCAGCAGCAACGGACAGGGGAGCGGTTCACCCCTCCACTTT; CDR3 protein: CASSNGQGSGSPLHF
clone size: .; J gene: TRBJ2-4; D gene: .; V gene: TRBV2; CDR3 length: 11; CDR3 DNA: TGTGCCAGCAATAAATTAAACATTCAGTACTTC; CDR3 protein: CASNKLNIQYF
clone size: .; J gene: TRBJ2-1; D gene: .; V gene: TRBV10-3; CDR3 length: 14; CDR3 DNA: TGTGCCATCAGTGTGGGAACTAGCACCGAGACCCAGTTCTTC; CDR3 protein: CAISVGTSTETQFF
clone size: few; J gene: TRBJ2-3; D gene: .; V gene: TRBV30; CDR3 length: 13; CDR3 DNA: TGTGCCTGGAGCCCAGGAAGCACAGATACGCAGTATTTT; CDR3 protein: CAWSPGSTDTQYF
clone size: .; J gene: TRBJ2-1; D gene: TRBD2; V gene: TRBV28; CDR3 length: 17; CDR3 DNA: TGTGCCAGCAGTTTATATACAGGTCCGGGGGGGTTCGATGAGCAGTTCTTC; CDR3 protein: CASSLYTGPGGFDEQFF
clone size: few; J gene: TRBJ2-7; D gene: .; V gene: TRBV15; CDR3 length: 16; CDR3 DNA: TGTGCCACCAGCAGAGATTTGGCGGGGGCCTCCTACGAGCAGTACTTC; CDR3 protein: CATSRDLAGASYEQYF
clone size: few; J gene: TRBJ1-5; D gene: .; V gene: TRBV12-3/TRBV12-4; CDR3 length: 14; CDR3 DNA: TGTGCCAGCAGTCCGGGCCATGGCAATCAGCCCCAGCATTTT; CDR3 protein: CASSPGHGNQPQHF
clone size: .; J gene: TRBJ1-2; D gene: .; V gene: TRBV5-1; CDR3 length: 14; CDR3 DNA: TGCGCCAGCAGCCCACGGACAGACTACTATGGCTACACCTTC; CDR3 protein: CASSPRTDYYGYTF
clone size: .; J gene: TRBJ2-1; D gene: TRBD2; V gene: TRBV5-1; CDR3 length: 14; CDR3 DNA: TGCGCCAGCAGTTCGACGGGAGGGCACGATGAGCAGTTCTTC; CDR3 protein: CASSSTGGHDEQFF
clone size: .; J gene: TRBJ2-2; D gene: .; V gene: TRBV6-6; CDR3 length: 15; CDR3 DNA: TGTGCCAGCACTCAGGTGGAAGCGGGTCCTCGATGGTGGTTTTTT; CDR3 protein: CASTQVEAGPRWWFF
clone size: few; J gene: TRBJ1-2; D gene: .; V gene: TRBV3-1; CDR3 length: 16; CDR3 DNA: TGTGCCAGCAGCCCTAGAGTGCGAGAACGAGACTATGGCTACACCTTC; CDR3 protein: CASSPRVRERDYGYTF
clone size: .; J gene: TRBJ1-4; D gene: .; V gene: TRBV4-1; CDR3 length: 12; CDR3 DNA: TGCGCCAGCAGCCAAGACGCCCAGGAACTGTTTTTT; CDR3 protein: CASSQDAQELFF
clone size: .; J gene: TRBJ1-5; D gene: .; V gene: TRBV7-7; CDR3 length: 13; CDR3 DNA: TGTGCTAGCAGCTTAGCTAACAATCAGCCCCAGCATTTT; CDR3 protein: CASSLANNQPQHF
clone size: few; J gene: TRBJ2-5; D gene: .; V gene: TRBV11-2; CDR3 length: 14; CDR3 DNA: TGTGCCAGCAGCTTAGGTGTGGGGCAAGAGACCCAGTACTTC; CDR3 protein: CASSLGVGQETQYF
clone size: .; J gene: TRBJ1-1; D gene: .; V gene: TRBV21-1; CDR3 length: 17; CDR3 DNA: TGTGCCAGCAGCAAAGCCCAGGACCCGGGAGGGGACACTGAAGCTTTCTTT; CDR3 protein: CASSKAQDPGGDTEAFF
clone size: .; J gene: TRBJ2-5; D gene: .; V gene: TRBV19; CDR3 length: 16; CDR3 DNA: TGTGCCAGTAGTCCGCGGACCGCCGTGTACCAAGAGACCCAGTACTTC; CDR3 protein: CASSPRTAVYQETQYF
clone size: few; J gene: TRBJ2-6; D gene: .; V gene: TRBV5-1; CDR3 length: 18; CDR3 DNA: TGCGCCAGCAGCTTGGTGGCAGCCGATTTTTCCGGGGCCAACGTCCTGACTTTC; CDR3 protein: CASSLVAADFSGANVLTF
clone size: few; J gene: TRBJ1-2; D gene: .; V gene: TRBV10-3; CDR3 length: 14; CDR3 DNA: TGTGCCATCAGTGAGTCAGGGTTTAGCTATGGCTACACCTTC; CDR3 protein: CAISESGFSYGYTF
clone size: .; J gene: TRBJ2-7; D gene: .; V gene: TRBV21-1; CDR3 length: 16; CDR3 DNA: TGTGCCAGCAGGCCACCGGACAGCGGAGTGACCTACGAGCAGTACTTC; CDR3 protein: CASRPPDSGVTYEQYF
clone size: .; J gene: TRBJ1-5; D gene: TRBD1; V gene: TRBV20-1; CDR3 length: 14; CDR3 DNA: TGCAGTGCTAGCTACGGGACAGGGGATCAGCCCCAGCATTTT; CDR3 protein: CSASYGTGDQPQHF
clone size: .; J gene: TRBJ2-2; D gene: .; V gene: TRBV4-1; CDR3 length: 14; CDR3 DNA: TGCGCCAGCAGCCACGAGACTTTAACCGGGGAGCTGTTTTTT; CDR3 protein: CASSHETLTGELFF
clone size: .; J gene: TRBJ2-1; D gene: .; V gene: TRBV20-1; CDR3 length: 13; CDR3 DNA: TGCAGTGCCCGGGAGTTTACCCCCGGTGAGCAGTTCTTC; CDR3 protein: CSAREFTPGEQFF
clone size: few; J gene: TRBJ2-1; D gene: TRBD1; V gene: TRBV2; CDR3 length: 17; CDR3 DNA: TGTGCCAGCAGTTCTCCCCTGGCGGACAGGGCCATCAATGAGCAGTTCTTC; CDR3 protein: CASSSPLADRAINEQFF
clone size: .; J gene: TRBJ2-1; D gene: .; V gene: TRBV13; CDR3 length: 13; CDR3 DNA: TGTGCCAGCAGCTTAGCTAGCCCCAATGAGCAGTTCTTC; CDR3 protein: CASSLASPNEQFF
clone size: .; J gene: TRBJ2-7; D gene: .; V gene: TRBV10-3; CDR3 length: 14; CDR3 DNA: TGTGCCATCACCAGCCAGGGTGGCACCTACGAGCAGTACTTC; CDR3 protein: CAITSQGGTYEQYF
clone size: few; J gene: TRBJ2-1; D gene: .; V gene: TRBV27; CDR3 length: 15; CDR3 DNA: TGTGCCAGCAGTATTATGGGAGAAGCTTACAATGAGCAGTTCTTC; CDR3 protein: CASSIMGEAYNEQFF
clone size: .; J gene: TRBJ2-1; D gene: TRBD2; V gene: TRBV6-4; CDR3 length: 15; CDR3 DNA: TGTGCCAGCAGTGACCAGCAAGCGGGGTACAATGAGCAGTTCTTC; CDR3 protein: CASSDQQAGYNEQFF
clone size: .; J gene: TRBJ2-1; D gene: TRBD1; V gene: TRBV24-1; CDR3 length: 14; CDR3 DNA: TGTGCCACCAGTGAGTCGGGGACAGCCGGAAAACAGTTCTTC; CDR3 protein: CATSESGTAGKQFF
clone size: .; J gene: TRBJ1-2; D gene: TRBD1; V gene: TRBV6-5; CDR3 length: 13; CDR3 DNA: TGTGCCACAGGACAGGGTATCAACTATGGCTACACCTTC; CDR3 protein: CATGQGINYGYTF
clone size: .; J gene: TRBJ1-3; D gene: .; V gene: TRBV3-1; CDR3 length: 16; CDR3 DNA: TGTGCCAGCAGCCAAGATTGGGGTAGCTCTGGAAACACCATATATTTT; CDR3 protein: CASSQDWGSSGNTIYF